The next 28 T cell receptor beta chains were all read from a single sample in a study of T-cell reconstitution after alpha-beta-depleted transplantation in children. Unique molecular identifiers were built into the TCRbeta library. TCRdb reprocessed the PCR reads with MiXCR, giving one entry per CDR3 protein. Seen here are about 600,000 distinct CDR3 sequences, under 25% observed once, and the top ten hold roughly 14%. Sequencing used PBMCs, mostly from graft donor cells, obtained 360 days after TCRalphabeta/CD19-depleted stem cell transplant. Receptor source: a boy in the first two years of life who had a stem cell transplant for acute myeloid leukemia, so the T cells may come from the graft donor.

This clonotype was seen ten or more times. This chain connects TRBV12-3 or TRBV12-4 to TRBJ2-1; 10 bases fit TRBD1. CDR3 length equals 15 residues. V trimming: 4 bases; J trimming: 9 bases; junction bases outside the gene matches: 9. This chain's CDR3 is CASSSADRGQGEQFF. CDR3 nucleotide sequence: TGTGCCAGCAGTTCCGCCGACAGGGGGCAGGGTGAGCAGTTCTTC.

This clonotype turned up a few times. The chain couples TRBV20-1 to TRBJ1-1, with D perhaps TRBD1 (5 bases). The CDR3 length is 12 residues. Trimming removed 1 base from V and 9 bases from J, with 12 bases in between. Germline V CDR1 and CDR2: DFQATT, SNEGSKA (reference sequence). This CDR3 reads CSARVREWKAFF. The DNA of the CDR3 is TGCAGTGCTAGAGTCAGGGAGTGGAAAGCTTTCTTT.

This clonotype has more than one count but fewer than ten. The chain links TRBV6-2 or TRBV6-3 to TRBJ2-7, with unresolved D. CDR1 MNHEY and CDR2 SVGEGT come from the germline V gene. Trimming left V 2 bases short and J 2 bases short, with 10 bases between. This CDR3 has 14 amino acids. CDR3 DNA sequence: TGTGCCAGCAGTTACCCGCAGACCACCTACGAGCAGTACTTC. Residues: CASSYPQTTYEQYF.

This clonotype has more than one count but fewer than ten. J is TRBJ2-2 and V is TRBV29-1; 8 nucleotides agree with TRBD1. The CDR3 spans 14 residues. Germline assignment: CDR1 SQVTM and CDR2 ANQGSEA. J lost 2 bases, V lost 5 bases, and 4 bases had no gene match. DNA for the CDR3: TGCAGCGTTAAGACAGGGGTCAACACCGGGGAGCTGTTTTTT. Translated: CSVKTGVNTGELFF.

CDR3 coding DNA: TGTGCCAGCAGTTCAGGGACAGGGTTTCTCTACGAGCAGTACGTC. Protein sequence: CASSSGTGFLYEQYV. The V call is TRBV12-3 or TRBV12-4, the J call TRBJ2-7; TRBD1 matches at 9 bases. The CDR3 is 15 residues long. V was pared by 4 bases and J by 3 bases, with 7 bases of the junction left unmatched.

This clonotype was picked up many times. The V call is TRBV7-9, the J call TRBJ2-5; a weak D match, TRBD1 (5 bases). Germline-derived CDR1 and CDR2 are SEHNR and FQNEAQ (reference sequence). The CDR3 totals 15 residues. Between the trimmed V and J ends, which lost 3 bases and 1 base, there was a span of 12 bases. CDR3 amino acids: CASSLTAPTQETQYF. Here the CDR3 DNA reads TGTGCCAGCAGCTTGACAGCGCCTACCCAAGAGACCCAGTACTTC.

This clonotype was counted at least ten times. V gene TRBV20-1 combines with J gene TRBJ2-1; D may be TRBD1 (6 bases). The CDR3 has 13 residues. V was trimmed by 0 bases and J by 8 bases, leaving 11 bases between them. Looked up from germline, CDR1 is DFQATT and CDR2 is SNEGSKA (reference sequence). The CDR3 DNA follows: TGCAGTGCTAGAGAGGGGGCAGGGGATGAGCAGTTCTTC. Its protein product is CSAREGAGDEQFF.

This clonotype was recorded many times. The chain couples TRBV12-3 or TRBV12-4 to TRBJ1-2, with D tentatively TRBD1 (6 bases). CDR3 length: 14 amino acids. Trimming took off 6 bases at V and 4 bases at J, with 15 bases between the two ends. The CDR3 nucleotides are TGTGCCAGCAGCCTCCTCAGGGGCTCCTATGGCTACACCTTC. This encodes CASSLLRGSYGYTF.

The CDR3 DNA sequence: TGTGCCAGCAGTTACTCGCGGGCGGGTGAAAAACTGTTTTTT. Translated: CASSYSRAGEKLFF. J is TRBJ1-4 and V is TRBV6-5; D is undetermined. Germline V gene sequence: CDR1 MNHEY, CDR2 SVGAGI. Trimming left V 0 bases short and J 7 bases short, with 9 bases between. The CDR3 loop spans 14 amino acids.

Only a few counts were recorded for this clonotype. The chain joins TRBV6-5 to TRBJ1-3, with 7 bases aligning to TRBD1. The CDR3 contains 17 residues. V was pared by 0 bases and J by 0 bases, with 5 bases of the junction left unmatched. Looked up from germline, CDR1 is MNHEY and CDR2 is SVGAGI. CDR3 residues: CASSYSSQGHSGNTIYF. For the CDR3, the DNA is TGTGCCAGCAGTTACTCGTCACAGGGGCACTCTGGAAACACCATATATTTT.

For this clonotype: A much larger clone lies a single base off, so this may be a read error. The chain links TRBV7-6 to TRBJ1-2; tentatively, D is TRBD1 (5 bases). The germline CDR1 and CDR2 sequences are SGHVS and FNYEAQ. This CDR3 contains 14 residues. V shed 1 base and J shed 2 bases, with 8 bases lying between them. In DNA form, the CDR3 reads TGTGCCAGCAGCTTAGTGCCAGGGAACTATGGCTACACCTTC. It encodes CASSLVPGNYGYTF. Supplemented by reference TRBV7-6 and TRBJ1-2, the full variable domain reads GAGVSQSPRYKVTKRGQDVALRCDPISGHVSLYWYRQALGQGPEFLTYFNYEAQQDKSGLPNDRFSAERPEGSISTLTIQRTEQRDSAMYRCASSLVPGNYGYTFGSGTRLTVV.

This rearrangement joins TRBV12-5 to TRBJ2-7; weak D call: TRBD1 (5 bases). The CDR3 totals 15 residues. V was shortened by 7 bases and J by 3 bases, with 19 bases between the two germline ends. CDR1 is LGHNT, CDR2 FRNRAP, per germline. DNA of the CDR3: TGTGCTAGTGCCGCCCAGGGTACCTTTAACTACGAGCAGTACTTC. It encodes CASAAQGTFNYEQYF.

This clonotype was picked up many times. The CDR3 region has the DNA TGTGCCAGCAGCCCCCGGACGGGCACAGATACGCAGTATTTT. Translating it yields CASSPRTGTDTQYF. This chain connects TRBV7-2 to TRBJ2-3, with D unresolved. CDR3 length equals 14 residues. Deletions cut 5 bases from V and 1 base from J, with 10 bases between. The V gene's germline CDR1 is SGHTA and CDR2 FQGNSA.

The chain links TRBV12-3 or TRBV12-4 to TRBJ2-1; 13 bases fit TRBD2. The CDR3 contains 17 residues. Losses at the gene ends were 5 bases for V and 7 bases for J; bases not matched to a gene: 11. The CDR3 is CASSPETSGGIGNEQFF. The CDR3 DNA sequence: TGTGCCAGCAGTCCCGAGACTAGCGGGGGGATTGGGAATGAGCAGTTCTTC.

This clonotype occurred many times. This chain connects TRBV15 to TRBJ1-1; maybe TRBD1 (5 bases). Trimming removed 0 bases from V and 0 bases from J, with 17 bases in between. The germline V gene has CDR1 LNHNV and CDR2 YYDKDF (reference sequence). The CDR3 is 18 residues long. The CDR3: CATSRDRAGLGVNTEAFF. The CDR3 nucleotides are TGTGCCACCAGCAGAGACAGGGCTGGCTTGGGGGTGAACACTGAAGCTTTCTTT.

CDR3 region: CASSSGLETQYF. The CDR3 DNA follows: TGTGCCAGCAGCTCGGGACTAGAGACCCAGTACTTC. The rearrangement uses TRBV11-2 and TRBJ2-5; weak D call: TRBD2 (6 bases). The germline V and J ends were trimmed by 4 bases and 4 bases, with 7 bases remaining between them. The CDR3 is 12 residues long. Germline V gene lookup returns CDR1 SGHAT and CDR2 FQNNGV.

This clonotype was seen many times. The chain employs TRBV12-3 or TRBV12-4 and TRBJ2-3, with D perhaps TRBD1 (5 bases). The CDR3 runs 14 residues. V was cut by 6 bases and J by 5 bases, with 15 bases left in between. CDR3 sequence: CASSPGWRKDTQYF. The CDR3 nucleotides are TGTGCCAGCAGCCCAGGGTGGAGAAAAGATACGCAGTATTTT.

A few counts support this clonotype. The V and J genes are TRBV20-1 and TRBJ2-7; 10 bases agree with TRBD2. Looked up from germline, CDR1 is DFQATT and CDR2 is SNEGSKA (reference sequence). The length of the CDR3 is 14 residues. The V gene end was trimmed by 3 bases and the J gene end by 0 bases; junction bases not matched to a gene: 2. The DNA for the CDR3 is TGCAGTGCTAGCGGGACTAGCGACTCCTACGAGCAGTACGTC. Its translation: CSASGTSDSYEQYV.

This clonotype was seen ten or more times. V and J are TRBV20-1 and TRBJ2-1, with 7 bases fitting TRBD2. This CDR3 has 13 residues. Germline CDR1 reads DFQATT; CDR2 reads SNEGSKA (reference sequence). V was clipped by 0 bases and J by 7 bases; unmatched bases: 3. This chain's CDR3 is CSARDLGGNEQFF. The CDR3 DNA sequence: TGCAGTGCTAGAGATCTCGGGGGGAATGAGCAGTTCTTC.

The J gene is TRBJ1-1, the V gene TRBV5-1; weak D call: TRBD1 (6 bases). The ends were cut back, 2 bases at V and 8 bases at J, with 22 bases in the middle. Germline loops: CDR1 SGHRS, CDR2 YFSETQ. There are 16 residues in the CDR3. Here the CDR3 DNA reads TGCGCCAGCAGCTTCCTTGACAGGCGGAGTAGAAACGAAGCTTTCTTT. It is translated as CASSFLDRRSRNEAFF.

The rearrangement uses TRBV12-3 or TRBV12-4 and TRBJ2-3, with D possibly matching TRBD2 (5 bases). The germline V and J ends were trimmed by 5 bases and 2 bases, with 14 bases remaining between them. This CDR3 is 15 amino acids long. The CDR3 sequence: CASSDWRASTDTQYF. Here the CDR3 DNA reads TGTGCCAGCAGTGACTGGCGGGCGTCCACAGATACGCAGTATTTT.

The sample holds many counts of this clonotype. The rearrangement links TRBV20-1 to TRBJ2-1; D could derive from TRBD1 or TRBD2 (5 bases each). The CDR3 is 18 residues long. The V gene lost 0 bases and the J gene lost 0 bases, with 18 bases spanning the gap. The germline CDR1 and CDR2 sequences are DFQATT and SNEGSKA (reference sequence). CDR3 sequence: CSARDLGGGGSSYNEQFF. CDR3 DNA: TGCAGTGCTAGAGATCTCGGAGGTGGGGGAAGCTCCTACAATGAGCAGTTCTTC.

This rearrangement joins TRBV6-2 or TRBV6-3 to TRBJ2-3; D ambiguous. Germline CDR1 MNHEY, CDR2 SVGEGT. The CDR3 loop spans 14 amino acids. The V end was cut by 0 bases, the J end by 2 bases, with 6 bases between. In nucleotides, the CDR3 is TGTGCCAGCAGTTACTCGATCCCCACAGATACGCAGTATTTT. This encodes CASSYSIPTDTQYF.

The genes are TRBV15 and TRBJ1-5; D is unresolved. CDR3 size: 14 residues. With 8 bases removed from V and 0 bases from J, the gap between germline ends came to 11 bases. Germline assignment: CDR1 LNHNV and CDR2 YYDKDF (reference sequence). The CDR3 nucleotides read TGTGCCACCGCTCCTGCGTCTAGCAATCAGCCCCAGCATTTT. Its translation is CATAPASSNQPQHF.

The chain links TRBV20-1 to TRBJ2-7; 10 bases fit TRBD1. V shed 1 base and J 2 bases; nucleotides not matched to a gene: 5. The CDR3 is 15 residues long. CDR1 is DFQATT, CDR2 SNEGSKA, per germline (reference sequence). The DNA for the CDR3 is TGCAGTGCTAGAGGGGGACAGGGGACTACCTACGAGCAGTACTTC. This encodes CSARGGQGTTYEQYF.

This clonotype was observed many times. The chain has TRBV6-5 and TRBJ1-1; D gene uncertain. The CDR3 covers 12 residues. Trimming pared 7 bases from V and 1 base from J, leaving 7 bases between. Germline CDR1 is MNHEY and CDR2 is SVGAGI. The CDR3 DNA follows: TGTGCCAGCAAAACGGGGAACACTGAAGCTTTCTTT. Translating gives CASKTGNTEAFF.

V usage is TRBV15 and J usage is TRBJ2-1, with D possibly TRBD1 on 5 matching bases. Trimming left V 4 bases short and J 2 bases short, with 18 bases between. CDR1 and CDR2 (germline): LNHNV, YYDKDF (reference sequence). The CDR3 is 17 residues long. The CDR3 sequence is CATSKEGGAITYNEQFF. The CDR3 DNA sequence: TGTGCCACCAGCAAGGAAGGTGGGGCAATCACCTACAATGAGCAGTTCTTC.

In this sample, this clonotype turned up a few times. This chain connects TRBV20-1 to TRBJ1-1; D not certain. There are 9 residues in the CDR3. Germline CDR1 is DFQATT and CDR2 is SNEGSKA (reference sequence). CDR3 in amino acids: CQTNTEAFF. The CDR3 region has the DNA TGCCAGACGAACACTGAAGCTTTCTTT.